The 25 T cell receptor beta chains presented below share a single source sample, sequenced in a study of graft-versus-host responses after intestinal transplantation. Using immunoSEQ multiplex PCR, the repertoire was profiled, and TCRdb retains in-frame clones only, with some absent. The sample holds 90,000 or so clones, around 83% seen once. These TCRs are of unknown antigen specificity. The input for sequencing was unstimulated CD4+ T cells sorted from spleen or lymph node cells, taken before intestinal transplant. These receptors were collected from a human donor who received an intestinal transplant.

The J gene is TRBJ2-3, the V gene TRBV5-1, with D perhaps TRBD2 (5 bases). V dropped 0 bases and J dropped 2 bases, with 13 bases sitting between them. Germline V lookup: CDR1 SGHRS, CDR2 YFSETQ. This CDR3 has 16 residues. CDR3 sequence reads: CASSLEGSALTDTQYF. DNA of the CDR3: TGCGCCAGCAGCTTGGAAGGTAGCGCGCTCACAGATACGCAGTATTTT.

The chain uses TRBV7-3 and TRBJ2-1; 8 bases are a match to TRBD1. With V trimmed by 5 bases and J by 1 base, 4 bases remained unmatched. CDR3 length: 15 amino acids. The germline V gene has CDR1 SGHTA and CDR2 FQGTGA. CDR3 DNA: TGTGCCAGCAGCCGTACAGGGGGGTCCTACAATGAGCAGTTCTTC. This encodes CASSRTGGSYNEQFF.

The chain links TRBV28 to TRBJ2-3; D unresolved. Germline CDR1 reads MDHEN; CDR2 reads SYDVKM. V lost 3 bases and J lost 0, with 4 bases in between. This CDR3 contains 13 residues. The CDR3 nucleotides read TGTGCCAGCAGTTTGTATAGCACAGATACGCAGTATTTT. This codes for CASSLYSTDTQYF.

The CDR3 protein is CAISDRAGSSYEQYF. The CDR3 coding sequence is TGTGCCATCAGTGATAGGGCGGGAAGCTCCTACGAGCAGTACTTC. The chain recombines TRBV10-3 with TRBJ2-7, with a weak D call TRBD2 (6 bases). The length of the CDR3 is 15 residues. V was pared by 3 bases and J by 0 bases, with 12 bases between. Germline V gene data show CDR1 as ENHRY and CDR2 as SYGVKD.

The rearrangement joins TRBV27 to TRBJ2-7, with 9 nucleotides matching TRBD2. From germline, CDR1 is MNHEY and CDR2 SMNVEV (reference sequence). J was trimmed by 3 bases and V by 5 bases; bases with no gene match: 8. This CDR3 is 15 amino acids long. CDR3 DNA: TGTGCCAGCAGTCAAGGACTAGCGCCTTACTACGAGCAGTACTTC. Protein: CASSQGLAPYYEQYF.

This chain links TRBV28 with TRBJ1-1; 8 bases line up with TRBD1. Germline V gene data show CDR1 as MDHEN and CDR2 as SYDVKM. V was pared by 6 bases and J by 0 bases, with 9 bases of the junction left unmatched. The CDR3 covers 16 residues. This CDR3 is CASRSVGTGLNTEAFF. CDR3 in DNA: TGTGCCAGCAGGTCGGTCGGGACAGGCCTGAACACTGAAGCTTTCTTT. Based on the CDR3 plus reference TRBV28 and TRBJ1-1, the full variable domain is DVKVTQSSRYLVKRTGEKVFLECVQDMDHENMFWYRQDPGLGLRLIYFSYDVKMKEKGDIPEGYSVSREKKERFSLILESASTNQTSMYLCASRSVGTGLNTEAFFGQGTRLTVV.

This clone has just a few counts. The V gene is TRBV19, the J gene TRBJ2-1, with 7 bases fitting TRBD1. The CDR3 runs 15 residues. CDR1 is LNHDA, CDR2 SQIVND, per germline (reference sequence). Unmatched junction bases numbered 3, after V lost 4 bases and J lost 0 bases. The DNA of the CDR3 is TGTGCCAGTAGTACAACAGGGGACTCCTACAATGAGCAGTTCTTC. Its protein product is CASSTTGDSYNEQFF.

The genes are TRBV19 and TRBJ2-2; 7 bases align to TRBD1. CDR3 length equals 14 residues. J was trimmed by 6 bases and V by 3 bases; bases with no gene match: 4. Germline-derived CDR1 and CDR2 are LNHDA and SQIVND (reference sequence). For the CDR3, the DNA is TGTGCCAGTAGTATTGGGGGACAGCCCGGGGAGCTGTTTTTT. This codes for CASSIGGQPGELFF.

The rearrangement uses TRBV2 and TRBJ2-1; the match to TRBD1 covers 9 bases. The CDR3 runs 15 residues. The V and J ends lost 6 bases and 9 bases, in that order; junction bases with no gene match: 12. CDR1 is SNHLY, CDR2 FYNNEI, per germline. CDR3 loop: CASSLDRGTQTEQFF. The CDR3 coding sequence is TGTGCCAGCAGCTTGGACAGGGGAACCCAAACTGAGCAGTTCTTC.

The chain is built from TRBV7-9 and TRBJ2-7, with 11 bases fitting TRBD1. V shed 5 bases, J shed 5 bases, and the junction held 8 bases outside the gene matches. This CDR3 region has 15 residues. Germline assignment: CDR1 SEHNR and CDR2 FQNEAQ (reference sequence). The CDR3 loop is CASSTGQGEGDEQYF. The DNA for the CDR3 is TGTGCCAGCAGCACGGGACAGGGGGAGGGCGACGAGCAGTACTTC.

CDR3 nucleotides: TGCGCCAGCAGCTTGGTGTCGGGGGGGGGCAATGAGCAGTTCTTC. Translated, it gives CASSLVSGGGNEQFF. The rearrangement uses TRBV5-1 and TRBJ2-1, with 8 bases fitting TRBD2. V shed 0 bases and J 6 bases; nucleotides not matched to a gene: 5. Germline-derived CDR1 and CDR2 are SGHRS and YFSETQ. This CDR3 has 15 amino acids.

The chain links TRBV2 to TRBJ2-1, with 14 bases identical to TRBD2. There are 15 residues in the CDR3. Germline CDR1 and CDR2: SNHLY and FYNNEI. V dropped 6 bases and J dropped 12; count of bases not matched to a gene: 10. The CDR3 reads CASREGTSGRPWQFF. The CDR3 nucleotides are TGTGCCAGCAGGGAGGGGACTAGCGGGAGACCGTGGCAGTTCTTC.

The chain joins TRBV5-1 to TRBJ2-5; D is unclear. The CDR3 has 14 residues. V dropped 1 base and J dropped 3 bases, with 10 bases sitting between them. Per the germline V gene, CDR1 is SGHRS and CDR2 is YFSETQ. CDR3 bases: TGCGCCAGCAGCTTGAGTCAGGCAGAAGAGACCCAGTACTTC. Residues: CASSLSQAEETQYF.

This clone was seen a handful of times. The genes are TRBV6-5 and TRBJ1-4; no reliable D call. Trimming pared 8 bases from V and 6 bases from J, leaving 16 bases between. The CDR3 is made up of 14 amino acids. Germline V gene data show CDR1 as MNHEY and CDR2 as SVGAGI. CDR3 sequence: CASGGWSPDEKLFF. CDR3 coding DNA: TGTGCCAGCGGTGGGTGGAGTCCCGATGAAAAACTGTTTTTT.

The CDR3 DNA reads TGTGCCAGCAGCATGAGCGGGGGCCATTCCGGCGATACGCAGTATTTT. As protein: CASSMSGGHSGDTQYF. The V gene is TRBV11-2, the J gene TRBJ2-3, with TRBD2 matching 8 bases. J was trimmed by 6 bases and V by 5 bases; bases with no gene match: 13. Germline V gene lookup returns CDR1 SGHAT and CDR2 FQNNGV. The CDR3 runs 16 residues.

This clone was counted a single time. V and J are TRBV6-1 and TRBJ2-7, with 7 bases that match TRBD2. Germline values: CDR1 MNHNS, CDR2 SASEGT. The CDR3 is 15 residues long. The V segment lost 2 bases and the J segment 0 bases; nucleotides outside the gene matches: 4. The CDR3 spells CASSELAVSSYEQYF. CDR3 coding DNA: TGTGCCAGCAGTGAACTAGCGGTAAGCTCCTACGAGCAGTACTTC.

CDR3 region: CASTDERETQYF. The CDR3 bases are TGTGCCAGCACTGACGAGCGGGAGACCCAGTACTTC. V is TRBV2 and J is TRBJ2-5; D is possibly TRBD2 (5 bases). V gave up 7 bases and J gave up 5 bases, with 11 bases separating them. Germline CDR1 SNHLY, CDR2 FYNNEI. This CDR3 is 12 amino acids long.

V usage is TRBV4-2 and J usage is TRBJ2-2, with 9 bases fitting TRBD2. The CDR3 has 17 amino acids. V shed 4 bases and J 4 bases; nucleotides not matched to a gene: 10. Germline V gene lookup returns CDR1 LGHNA and CDR2 YNFKEQ. CDR3 DNA: TGTGCCAGCAGCCCCTGGGGCCTGCGGGAGGGCACCGGGGAGCTGTTTTTT. It yields the protein CASSPWGLREGTGELFF.

The chain carries TRBV28 and TRBJ2-3, with 12 bases that match TRBD2. The CDR3 runs to 15 residues. The trim removed 1 base at V and 7 bases at J, leaving 3 bases unmatched. In germline, CDR1 is MDHEN, CDR2 SYDVKM. CDR3: CASSLLTSGSYTQYF. The CDR3, as DNA: TGTGCCAGCAGTTTATTGACTAGCGGGAGTTATACGCAGTATTTT. The whole variable domain, filled in from reference TRBV28 and TRBJ2-3, reads DVKVTQSSRYLVKRTGEKVFLECVQDMDHENMFWYRQDPGLGLRLIYFSYDVKMKEKGDIPEGYSVSREKKERFSLILESASTNQTSMYLCASSLLTSGSYTQYFGPGTRLTVL.

The chain combines TRBV5-4 with TRBJ2-1; no firm D call. The CDR3 totals 13 residues. The germline CDR1 and CDR2 sequences are SGHNT and YYREEE (reference sequence). V lost 4 bases, J lost 5 bases, and 10 bases lay in between. Here the CDR3 DNA reads TGTGCCAGCAGCCAAACATACGACAATGAGCAGTTCTTC. Amino acid sequence: CASSQTYDNEQFF.

This rearrangement joins TRBV18 to TRBJ2-7; TRBD2 is a possible D gene (6 bases). Germline V lookup: CDR1 KGHSH, CDR2 LQKENI. CDR3 length: 14 amino acids. Deletions cut 3 bases from V and 2 bases from J, with 11 bases between. The CDR3 DNA follows: TGTGCCAGCTCACCGGGACTCCTCACCTACGAGCAGTACTTC. It yields the protein CASSPGLLTYEQYF.

This chain uses TRBV18 with TRBJ2-4; TRBD1 might be the D (6 bases). The length of the CDR3 is 14 residues. Germline-derived CDR1 and CDR2 are KGHSH and LQKENI. Trimming stripped 3 bases from V and 10 bases from J, with 16 bases between. The DNA of the CDR3 is TGTGCCAGCTCACCGACGGGACACGCTAGTATTCAGTACTTC. Its protein is CASSPTGHASIQYF.

This sequence joins TRBV20-1 and TRBJ2-7; D is unresolved. The V gene lost 0 bases and the J gene lost 3 bases, with 3 bases spanning the gap. Germline V gene data show CDR1 as DFQATT and CDR2 as SNEGSKA (reference sequence). The CDR3 consists of 11 residues. CDR3 sequence: CSAREHYEQYF. Here the CDR3 DNA reads TGCAGTGCTAGAGAACACTACGAGCAGTACTTC.

The rearrangement uses TRBV28 and TRBJ2-1; 12 bases are a match to TRBD2. This CDR3 region has 15 residues. Trimming at V came to 5 bases and at J to 5 bases, leaving 4 bases not matched to a gene. Per germline, CDR1 MDHEN and CDR2 SYDVKM. CDR3 DNA sequence: TGTGCCAGCAGTGCCGCTAGCGGGGGGGACAATGAGCAGTTCTTC. Encoded protein: CASSAASGGDNEQFF.

V usage is TRBV5-1 and J usage is TRBJ2-1, with a tentative D call TRBD2 (6 bases). V lost 1 base to trimming and J lost 6 bases, with 14 bases between them. The length of the CDR3 is 15 residues. CDR1 is SGHRS, CDR2 YFSETQ, per germline. CDR3 coding DNA: TGCGCCAGCAGCTTGTGGTTGGGAGGCGGCAATGAGCAGTTCTTC. Amino acid sequence: CASSLWLGGGNEQFF. The complete variable domain, with remaining parts taken from reference TRBV5-1 and TRBJ2-1, reads KAGVTQTPRYLIKTRGQQVTLSCSPISGHRSVSWYQQTPGQGLQFLFEYFSETQRNKGNFPGRFSGRQFSNSRSEMNVSTLELGDSALYLCASSLWLGGGNEQFFGPGTRLTVL.